Detailed here is one TCR beta chain. The source of the sample is a study of immune cell composition in non-small cell lung cancer. Profiling relied on immunoSEQ multiplex PCR, and the TCRdb table lists in-frame clones only, not all of them. The sample yields fewer than 3,500 clones, roughly four fifths seen once. The length of the CDR3 is 16 residues. In germline, CDR1 is LNHDA, CDR2 SQIVND (reference sequence). Trimming took 5 bases from V and 0 from J; bases not matched to a gene: 6. The receptor was derived from a human donor with non-small cell lung cancer. The V call is TRBV19, the J call TRBJ1-3; 8 positions agree with TRBD1. The specimen was lung tumor tissue. CDR3 DNA sequence: TGTGCCAGTAGTTTCAGGGGGCGAAGCTCTGGAAACACCATATATTTT. This encodes CASSFRGRSSGNTIYF.